The next 19 T cell receptor beta chains were all read from a single sample in a study of cytomegalovirus exposure and HLA in healthy donors. The PCR employed 60 Vbeta primers together with 13 Jbeta primers. The data were produced by immunoSEQ multiplex PCR, yet TCRdb's version contains in-frame clones alone and is incomplete. The sample's table shows under 200,000 clones. Sequences were obtained from PBMCs. The receptors stem from a man aged 25 to 40 in good health and CMV-seronegative.

J is TRBJ2-7 and V is TRBV5-1; 8 bases are a match to TRBD1. Germline assignment: CDR1 SGHRS and CDR2 YFSETQ. CDR3 length equals 14 residues. The junction had 8 bases not matched to a gene; V was cut back by 5 bases and J by 4 bases. The CDR3 protein is CASRDRAMSYEQYF. The CDR3 bases are TGCGCCAGCAGGGACAGGGCGATGTCATACGAGCAGTACTTC.

The V and J genes are TRBV4-2 and TRBJ2-1, with TRBD2 matching over 7 bases. The CDR3 contains 15 residues. V gave up 1 base and J gave up 3 bases; unmatched junction bases: 3. In germline, CDR1 is LGHNA, CDR2 YNFKEQ. CDR3 nucleotides: TGTGCCAGCAGCCAAGGGGGGGGAGACTACAATGAGCAGTTCTTC. Translated: CASSQGGGDYNEQFF.

The chain recombines TRBV5-1 with TRBJ2-7; 8 bases are a match to TRBD1. Losses at the gene ends were 4 bases for V and 5 bases for J; bases not matched to a gene: 5. The CDR3 is 13 amino acids. Germline lookup yields CDR1 SGHRS and CDR2 YFSETQ. For the CDR3, the DNA is TGCGCCAGCAGCCGGGACAGGTTCCACGAGCAGTACTTC. Translation gives CASSRDRFHEQYF.

The V gene is TRBV15, the J gene TRBJ1-4; the D is unclear. Trimming stripped 2 bases from V and 8 bases from J, with 9 bases between. CDR1 LNHNV and CDR2 YYDKDF come from the germline V gene (reference sequence). CDR3 size: 13 residues. The CDR3 nucleotides are TGTGCCACCAGCAGACGGAGTCTGGAAAAACTGTTTTTT. Amino acids: CATSRRSLEKLFF.

V usage is TRBV6-5 and J usage is TRBJ1-1; 8 bases line up with TRBD1. The CDR3 length is 15 residues. The V gene end was trimmed by 7 bases and the J gene end by 5 bases; junction bases not matched to a gene: 12. Per the germline V gene, CDR1 is MNHEY and CDR2 is SVGAGI. This chain's CDR3 is CASNPGDRGGTEAFF. In DNA, the CDR3 is TGTGCCAGCAACCCCGGTGACAGGGGAGGGACTGAAGCTTTCTTT.

V usage is TRBV6-1 and J usage is TRBJ2-5, with a possible D match to TRBD1 (6 bases). The V gene's germline CDR1 is MNHNS and CDR2 SASEGT. V was pared by 6 bases and J by 2 bases, with 16 bases between. The length of the CDR3 is 15 residues. CDR3 DNA sequence: TGTGCCAGCAGGAGAGATGGACAGAGACAAGAGACCCAGTACTTC. As protein: CASRRDGQRQETQYF.

The chain is built from TRBV11-3 and TRBJ2-7, with D perhaps TRBD1 (5 bases). Germline assignment: CDR1 SGHNT and CDR2 YENEEA. Trimming shortened V by 5 bases and J by 2 bases, and 7 bases separated the two germline ends. This CDR3 has 12 amino acids. CDR3 protein: CASSPGPYEQYF. The CDR3 DNA reads as TGTGCCAGCAGCCCAGGGCCCTACGAGCAGTACTTC.

Notes on this clone: At one end, the junction sequence differs from germline, possibly due to a read error. The rearrangement uses TRBV27 and TRBJ1-5, with no clear D. CDR1 is MNHEY, CDR2 SMNVEV, per germline (reference sequence). CDR3 length: 14 residues. CDR3 sequence reads: CANSPSLGNQPQHF. CDR3 nucleotide sequence: TGTGCCAACAGTCCCAGTCTAGGCAATCAGCCCCAGCATTTT.

This rearrangement joins TRBV4-1 to TRBJ1-2; a possible D gene is TRBD1 (6 bases). Trimming took 0 bases from V and 6 from J, leaving 14 bases between them. The CDR3 spans 15 residues. Germline V lookup: CDR1 MGHRA, CDR2 YSYEKL. The CDR3 spells CASSQEGGGANGYTF. The CDR3 DNA is TGCGCCAGCAGCCAAGAGGGAGGGGGGGCGAATGGCTACACCTTC.

The chain links TRBV7-6 to TRBJ2-2, with 15 positions matching TRBD2. The CDR3 consists of 19 residues. Trimming cost V 1 base and J 5 bases; bases outside gene matches: 8. The germline CDR1 and CDR2 sequences are SGHVS and FNYEAQ. The CDR3 protein is CASSLVFGLAGGPTGELFF. The CDR3 DNA reads TGTGCCAGCAGCTTAGTGTTCGGACTAGCGGGAGGGCCGACCGGGGAGCTGTTTTTT.

This sequence joins TRBV5-1 and TRBJ2-7, with 11 bases matching TRBD2. The CDR3 length is 15 residues. Germline V gives CDR1 SGHRS, CDR2 YFSETQ. With V trimmed by 3 bases and J by 0 bases, 2 bases remained unmatched. This CDR3 is CASSYGLAGSYEQYF. The CDR3 DNA reads as TGCGCCAGCAGCTACGGACTAGCGGGCTCCTACGAGCAGTACTTC.

The rearrangement links TRBV2 to TRBJ1-2; no definite D call. Trimming removed 2 bases at V and 8 bases at J, with 9 bases between. Germline values: CDR1 SNHLY, CDR2 FYNNEI. The CDR3 length is 12 residues. CDR3 region: CASSEYSSGYTF. CDR3 bases: TGTGCCAGCAGTGAATATAGTTCCGGCTACACCTTC.

This chain connects TRBV9 to TRBJ1-1; 8 nucleotides line up with TRBD1. The CDR3 loop spans 15 amino acids. With 0 bases clipped from V and 0 bases from J, the junction kept 1 base outside the gene matches. Germline CDR1 reads SGDLS; CDR2 reads YYNGEE. The CDR3 spells CASSVAGQVNTEAFF. The CDR3 bases are TGTGCCAGCAGCGTAGCGGGACAGGTGAACACTGAAGCTTTCTTT.

V gene TRBV5-6 combines with J gene TRBJ2-3, with 14 bases lining up with TRBD2. Germline values: CDR1 SGHDT, CDR2 YYEEEE. This CDR3 has 17 amino acids. J gave up 4 bases and V 3 bases, and 7 bases lay outside the gene matches. The CDR3 spells CASSSGTSGRGADTQYF. CDR3 DNA: TGTGCCAGCAGCTCAGGGACTAGCGGGAGAGGGGCAGATACGCAGTATTTT.

V gene TRBV11-3 combines with J gene TRBJ1-6, with a possible D match to TRBD1 (6 bases). The V and J ends lost 4 bases and 7 bases respectively, with 14 bases between them. CDR1 is SGHNT, CDR2 YENEEA, per germline. This CDR3 is built from 15 residues. The DNA for the CDR3 is TGTGCCAGCAGCTATGACGGACAGATAAATTCACCCCTCCACTTT. Translation: CASSYDGQINSPLHF.

The rearrangement joins TRBV5-1 to TRBJ2-1; 12 bases are a match to TRBD2. V lost 7 bases, J lost 4 bases, and 6 bases stayed unmatched. This CDR3 contains 15 residues. Germline V gives CDR1 SGHRS, CDR2 YFSETQ. CDR3 amino acids: CASETSGGIYNEQFF. In nucleotides, the CDR3 is TGCGCCAGCGAGACTAGCGGGGGCATTTACAATGAGCAGTTCTTC.

V usage is TRBV5-3 and J usage is TRBJ1-3, with 7 nucleotides matching TRBD1. TRBV5-3 has ORF status, its function being uncertain. With V trimmed by 4 bases and J by 6 bases, 10 bases remained unmatched. This CDR3 is built from 15 residues. This CDR3 reads CARSLTGQAENTIYF. As DNA, the CDR3 is TGTGCCAGAAGCCTCACCGGACAGGCCGAAAACACCATATATTTT.

V usage is TRBV11-2 and J usage is TRBJ2-7, with 7 bases aligning to TRBD1. The germline gives CDR1 SGHAT, CDR2 FQNNGV. The J segment lost 3 bases and the V segment lost 5 bases, leaving 7 bases of the junction unmatched. CDR3 length: 14 amino acids. CDR3 DNA: TGTGCCAGCAGCCGACAGGGAATAGTCTACGAGCAGTACTTC. Its translation: CASSRQGIVYEQYF.

The V call is TRBV5-8, the J call TRBJ2-3; TRBD2 might be the D (5 bases). The CDR3 runs 15 residues. In germline, CDR1 is SGHTS, CDR2 YDEGEE. V gave up 4 bases and J gave up 4 bases, with 16 bases separating them. The CDR3 spells CASSMTTRVADTQYF. Written as DNA, the CDR3 is TGTGCCAGCAGCATGACTACCAGAGTGGCAGATACGCAGTATTTT.